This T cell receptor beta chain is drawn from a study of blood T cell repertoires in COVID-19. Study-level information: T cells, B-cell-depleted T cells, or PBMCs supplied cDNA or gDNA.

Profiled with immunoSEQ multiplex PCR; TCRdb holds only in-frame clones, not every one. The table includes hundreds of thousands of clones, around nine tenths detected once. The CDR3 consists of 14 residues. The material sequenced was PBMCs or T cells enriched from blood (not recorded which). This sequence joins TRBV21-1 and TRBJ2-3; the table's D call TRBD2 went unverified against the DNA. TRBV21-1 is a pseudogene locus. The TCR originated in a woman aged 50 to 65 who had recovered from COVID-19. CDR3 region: CASSNRPCADTQYF. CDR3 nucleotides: TGTGCCAGCAGCAATCGTCCCTGCGCAGATACGCAGTATTTT.